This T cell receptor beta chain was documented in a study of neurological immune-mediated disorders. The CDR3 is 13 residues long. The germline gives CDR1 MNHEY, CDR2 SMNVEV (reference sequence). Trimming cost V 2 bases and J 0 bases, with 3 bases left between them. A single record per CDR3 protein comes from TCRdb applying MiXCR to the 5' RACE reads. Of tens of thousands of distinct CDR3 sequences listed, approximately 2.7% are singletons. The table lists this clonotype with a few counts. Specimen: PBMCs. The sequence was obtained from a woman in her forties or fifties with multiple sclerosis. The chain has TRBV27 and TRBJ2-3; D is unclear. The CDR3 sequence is CASSLRSTDTQYF. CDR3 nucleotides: TGTGCCAGCAGTTTACGCAGCACAGATACGCAGTATTTT.